Listed below are T cell receptor beta chains from one sample, sequenced in a study of T cell responses to AZD1222 COVID-19 vaccine. The repertoire was sequenced with immunoSEQ multiplex PCR; TCRdb's copy has only in-frame clones and lacks some. The sample has 150,000 to 200,000 clones, about 90% seen once. The sample in question was peripheral blood, obtained 28 days after the second AZD1222 dose. Every receptor here comes from an adult who received the AZD1222 COVID-19 vaccine. CDR3s include the opening cysteine and the closing phenylalanine or tryptophan. Each record gives: J gene, V gene, clone size, D gene, CDR3 DNA, CDR3 protein. A D gene is named only where the DNA matches it firmly. Clone size is shown for a subset of rows, as once, few, many or a class of expanded clone.

TRBJ2-2 TRBV5-1 NA NA TGCGCCAGCAGCTTGGACGGGGCGAACACCGGGGAGCTGTTTTTT CASSLDGANTGELFF
TRBJ1-2 TRBV6-5 NA NA TGTGCCAGCATTAACGGGTATGGCTACACCTTC CASINGYGYTF
TRBJ2-5 TRBV7-2 once TRBD1 TGTGCCAGCAGCTCTCGACAGGGACAAGAGACCCAGTACTTC CASSSRQGQETQYF
TRBJ1-1 TRBV9 NA NA TGTGCCAGCAGCGTAGCTGTGAACACTGAAGCTTTCTTT CASSVAVNTEAFF
TRBJ2-7 TRBV15 NA NA TGTGCCACCAGCAGAGATCGGGCAGCCTACGAGCAGTACTTC CATSRDRAAYEQYF
TRBJ1-1 TRBV6-5 NA NA TGTGCCAGCAGTTACTCGTCGAACACTGAAGCTTTCTTT CASSYSSNTEAFF
TRBJ2-1 TRBV11-2 NA TRBD1 TGTGCCAGCAGCTCGGACAGGGATGAGCAGTTCTTC CASSSDRDEQFF
TRBJ2-7 TRBV5-4 NA TRBD1 TGTGCCAGCAGCCTGGGACAGGGGGCTCAGTACGAGCAGTACTTC CASSLGQGAQYEQYF
TRBJ1-2 TRBV7-2 few TRBD1 TGTGCCAGCAGCTACGACAGGGGCTATGGCTACACCTTC CASSYDRGYGYTF
TRBJ2-3 TRBV2 NA TRBD1 TGTGCCAGCAGTGGGGACAGGGGGATGGTAACAGATACGCAGTATTTT CASSGDRGMVTDTQYF
TRBJ2-6 TRBV7-8 few TRBD1 TGTGCCAGCAGCCGGCCGGGACAGCTTACGACTTTC CASSRPGQLTTF
TRBJ1-2 TRBV2 NA NA TGTGCCAGCAGCGCAGTTGCCCAGGGGTTCTATGGCTACACCTTC CASSAVAQGFYGYTF
TRBJ2-1 TRBV7-8 NA TRBD1 TGTGCCAGCAGCGTCGACAGGGTCAAGTTAAATGAGCAGTTCTTC CASSVDRVKLNEQFF
TRBJ1-4 TRBV11-2 NA TRBD1 TGTGCGAGCGGGGACAGCCATGGAGGAAAACTGTTTTTT CASGDSHGGKLFF
TRBJ1-2 TRBV6-5 once NA TGTGCCAGCAGTAACGGGGGCTTCTATGGCTACACCTTC CASSNGGFYGYTF
TRBJ1-5 TRBV2 NA NA TGTGCCAGCAGTGAAGCTAGAGGGCAAAGCAATCAGCCCCAGCATTTT CASSEARGQSNQPQHF
TRBJ1-1 TRBV5-1 NA NA TGCGCCAGCAGCACCGCCGCGTTGAACACTGAAGCTTTCTTT CASSTAALNTEAFF
TRBJ2-7 TRBV24-1 NA NA TGTGCCACCAGTGATTTGCGGGTGGGGAGCCCCTACGAGCAGTACTTC CATSDLRVGSPYEQYF
TRBJ2-3 TRBV7-2 NA TRBD2 TGTGCCAGCAGCGAAGGACTAGCGGGGGGAGATACGCAGTATTTT CASSEGLAGGDTQYF
TRBJ2-3 TRBV4-1 NA TRBD2 TGCGCCAGCAGCCAAGTCGAGACTAGCGGGGGGTCAGGGACAGATACGCAGTATTTT CASSQVETSGGSGTDTQYF
TRBJ2-1 TRBV10-1 NA TRBD2 TGCGCCAGCAGTGAAAGACTAGCGGGGGGAAATGAGCAGTTCTTC CASSERLAGGNEQFF
TRBJ1-2 TRBV6-5 NA NA TGTGCCAGCAGTTACGAGGGGCCAGGGGGCTACACCTTC CASSYEGPGGYTF
TRBJ2-7 TRBV5-5 NA TRBD1 TGTGCCAGCAGCGAATCCAGATCGGACAGGGGGCCCATCTACGAGCAGTACTTC CASSESRSDRGPIYEQYF
TRBJ1-1 TRBV19 NA NA TGTGCCAGTAGGCATGACGGGCGGAACACTGAAGCTTTCTTT CASRHDGRNTEAFF
TRBJ2-3 TRBV5-1 NA NA TGCGCCAGCAGCTTGGCCGGAGGGTTTGCAGATACGCAGTATTTT CASSLAGGFADTQYF
TRBJ1-3 TRBV18 NA NA TGTGCCAGCTCACGGGGAGACGGAAACACCATATATTTT CASSRGDGNTIYF
TRBJ1-1 TRBV12-5 NA NA TGTGCTAGTGCGGAGAACACTGAAGCTTTCTTT CASAENTEAFF
TRBJ2-3 TRBV19 NA TRBD1 TGTGCCAGTAGTATACAGCGACAGGGTCGGGGAGCAGATACGCAGTATTTT CASSIQRQGRGADTQYF
TRBJ1-4 TRBV18 NA TRBD1 TGTGCCAGCTCCCCAGACAGGGAGGCTGCCGGCGGAAAACTGTTTTTT CASSPDREAAGGKLFF